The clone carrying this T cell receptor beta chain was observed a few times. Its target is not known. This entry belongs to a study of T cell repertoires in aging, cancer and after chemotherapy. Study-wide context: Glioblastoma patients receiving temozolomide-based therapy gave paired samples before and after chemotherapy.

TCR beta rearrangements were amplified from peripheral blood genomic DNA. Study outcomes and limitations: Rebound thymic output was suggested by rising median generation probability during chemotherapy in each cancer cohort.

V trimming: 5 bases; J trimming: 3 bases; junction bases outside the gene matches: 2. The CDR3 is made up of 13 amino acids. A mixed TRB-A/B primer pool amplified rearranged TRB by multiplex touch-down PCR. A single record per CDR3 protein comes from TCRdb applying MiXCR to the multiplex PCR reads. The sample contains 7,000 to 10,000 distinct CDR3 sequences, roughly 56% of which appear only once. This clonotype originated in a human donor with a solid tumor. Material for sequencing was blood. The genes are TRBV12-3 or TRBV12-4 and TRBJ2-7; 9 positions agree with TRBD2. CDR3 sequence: CASSNSGSYEQYF. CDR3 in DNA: TGTGCCAGCAGTAATAGCGGGAGCTACGAGCAGTACTTC.